These 5 T cell receptor beta chains were sequenced from one sample in a study of early T cells in non-severe SARS-CoV-2 infection. Using its own MiXCR run on the 5' RACE reads, TCRdb lists one record per CDR3 protein. The data contain fewer than 60,000 distinct CDR3 sequences, approximately 10% of them singletons. The sequenced material came from whole blood. Source of these receptors: an adult who was a healthcare worker with PCR-confirmed SARS-CoV-2 infection or an uninfected control (not recorded which).

This clonotype came up many times. The CDR3 here is CASSPSAEQFF. The CDR3 DNA reads TGTGCCAGCAGTCCTTCGGCCGAGCAGTTCTTC. This chain uses TRBV7-2 with TRBJ2-1; D not resolved. This CDR3 contains 11 residues. Germline CDR1 SGHTA, CDR2 FQGNSA. The V gene lost 6 bases and the J gene lost 10 bases, with 10 bases spanning the gap.

At least ten counts were recorded for this clonotype. In nucleotides, the CDR3 is TGTGCCAGCAGTTACTCTCCGGGAAGTAGGGAGCAGTTCTTC. Translated: CASSYSPGSREQFF. The V and J genes are TRBV6-5 and TRBJ2-1; D might be TRBD2 (5 bases). Per germline, CDR1 MNHEY and CDR2 SVGAGI. The CDR3 length is 14 residues. Trimming took 0 bases from V and 10 from J, leaving 13 bases between them.

J is TRBJ1-1 and V is TRBV5-1; no firm D call. The CDR3 length is 16 residues. The germline V gene has CDR1 SGHRS and CDR2 YFSETQ. The V end was cut by 0 bases, the J end by 3 bases, with 15 bases between. The CDR3 reads CASSLVEGPRDTEAFF. The CDR3 DNA sequence: TGCGCCAGCAGCTTGGTTGAGGGCCCTCGGGACACTGAAGCTTTCTTT. Together with reference TRBV5-1 and TRBJ1-1, the CDR3 gives the full variable domain: KAGVTQTPRYLIKTRGQQVTLSCSPISGHRSVSWYQQTPGQGLQFLFEYFSETQRNKGNFPGRFSGRQFSNSRSEMNVSTLELGDSALYLCASSLVEGPRDTEAFFGQGTRLTVV.

This clonotype appeared many times. The chain has TRBV6-2 or TRBV6-3 and TRBJ1-5; no firm D call. Trimming left V 9 bases short and J 5 bases short, with 23 bases between. Germline V gene data show CDR1 as MNHEY and CDR2 as SVGEGT. The CDR3 is 16 residues long. Here the CDR3 reads CARPQEQQPHDQPQHF. The CDR3, as DNA: TGTGCCAGGCCTCAAGAGCAACAACCCCACGATCAGCCCCAGCATTTT.

The table lists this clonotype with a few counts. The gene calls are TRBV3-1 and TRBJ1-1; possibly TRBD1 for D (5 bases). Germline CDR1 reads LGHDT; CDR2 reads YNNKEL (reference sequence). V lost 2 bases and J lost 6, with 10 bases in between. This CDR3 has 13 residues. The CDR3 coding sequence is TGTGCCAGCAGCCAACAGGGTGTCCCTGAAGCTTTCTTT. Protein product: CASSQQGVPEAFF.